These T cell receptor beta chains were read from a single sample in a study of T cells in Graves' hyperthyroidism and ophthalmopathy. Each CDR3 protein gets one entry after TCRdb re-called the multiplex PCR reads with MiXCR. The sample lists roughly 100,000 distinct CDR3 sequences, less than 55% occurring once. Sequencing input: blood. The receptor set was obtained from a man aged 40-49 years with Graves' hyperthyroidism. Each CDR3 is given with its conserved first and last residue. D genes are given only for firm matches. Size values are once, few and many counts, or a class for expanded clones, and some rows have none.

J gene | D gene | V gene | clone size | CDR3 DNA | CDR3 protein
TRBJ1-5 | NA | TRBV19 | many | TGTGCCAGTAGCCCTACAGGGAATCAGCCCCAGCATTTT | CASSPTGNQPQHF
TRBJ2-7 | TRBD1 | TRBV7-2 | NA | TGTGCCAGCAGCCTCGGACAGGGGATCGGGCAGTACTTC | CASSLGQGIGQYF
TRBJ1-4 | NA | TRBV6-6 | many | TGTGCCAGCAGTTACCCTACCGAAAAACTGTTTTTT | CASSYPTEKLFF
TRBJ2-1 | TRBD2 | TRBV7-3 | many | TGTGCCAGCAGCTCCCAGGGACTAGCGGGAAATGAGCAGTTCTTC | CASSSQGLAGNEQFF
TRBJ1-1 | NA | TRBV2 | once | TGTGCCAGCCGGGGTGGCGACACTGAAGCTTTCTTT | CASRGGDTEAFF
TRBJ2-1 | NA | TRBV29-1 | NA | TGCAGCCCACATCCACCGACAACTAACTATGGCTACAATGAGCAGTTCTTC | CSPHPPTTNYGYNEQFF
TRBJ1-5 | TRBD1 | TRBV24-1 | NA | TGTGCCACCAGTGATTTAATAAGGACAGGGGGGAATGAGCATTTT | CATSDLIRTGGNEHF
TRBJ1-2 | TRBD1 | TRBV9 | NA | TGTGCCAGCAGCAAGCAGACAGGGACAGTCTATGGCTACACCTTC | CASSKQTGTVYGYTF
TRBJ2-2 | TRBD2 | TRBV28 | few | TGTGCCAGCAGTTTACGGAGCGGGAGGACCGGGGAGCTGTTTTTT | CASSLRSGRTGELFF
TRBJ2-5 | NA | TRBV29-1 | NA | TGCAGCGTTGAAGATAATATGAAGACCCAGTACTTC | CSVEDNMKTQYF
TRBJ2-6 | NA | TRBV25-1 | NA | TGTGCCAGCAGTGCTAGAGATCTGGGGGCCAACGTCCTGACTTTC | CASSARDLGANVLTF
TRBJ2-4 | NA | TRBV29-1 | many | TGCAGCGTTGAAGGAGCCGAGGGTAGGGCCAAAAACATTCAGTACTTC | CSVEGAEGRAKNIQYF
TRBJ1-3 | NA | TRBV6-1 | many | TGTGCCAGCAGTGAAGATCGGGGATCTGGAAACACCATATATTTT | CASSEDRGSGNTIYF
TRBJ1-2 | NA | TRBV5-6 | many | TGTGCCAGCAGCTTGAAGCAGGGAGTCTATGGCTACACCTTC | CASSLKQGVYGYTF
TRBJ2-3 | TRBD2 | TRBV7-9 | many | TGTGCCAGCAGCCCCTCCTTAGCGGGACCCACAGATACGCAGTATTTT | CASSPSLAGPTDTQYF